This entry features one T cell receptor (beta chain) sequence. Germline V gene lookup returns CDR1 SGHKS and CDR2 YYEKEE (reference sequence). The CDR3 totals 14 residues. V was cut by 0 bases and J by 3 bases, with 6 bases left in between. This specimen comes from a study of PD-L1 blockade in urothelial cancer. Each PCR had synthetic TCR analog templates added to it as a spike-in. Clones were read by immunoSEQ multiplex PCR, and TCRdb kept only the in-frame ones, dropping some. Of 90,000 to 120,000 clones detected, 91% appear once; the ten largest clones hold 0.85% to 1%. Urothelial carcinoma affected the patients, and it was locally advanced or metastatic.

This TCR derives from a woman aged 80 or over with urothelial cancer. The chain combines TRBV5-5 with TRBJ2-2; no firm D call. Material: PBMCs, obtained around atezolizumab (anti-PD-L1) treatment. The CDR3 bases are TGTGCCAGCAGCTTGGACACCTACACCGGGGAGCTGTTTTTT. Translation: CASSLDTYTGELFF.